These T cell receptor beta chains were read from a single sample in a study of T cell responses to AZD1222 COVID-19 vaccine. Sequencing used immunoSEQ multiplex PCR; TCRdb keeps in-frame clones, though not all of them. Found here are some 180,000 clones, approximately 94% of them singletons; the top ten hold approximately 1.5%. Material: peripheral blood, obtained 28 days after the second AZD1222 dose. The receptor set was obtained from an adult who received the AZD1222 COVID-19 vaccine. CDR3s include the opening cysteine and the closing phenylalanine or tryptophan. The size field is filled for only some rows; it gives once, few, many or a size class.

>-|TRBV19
CASNPTGRVSYNSPLHF
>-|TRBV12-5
CASGLFPGGETQYF
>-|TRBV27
CASSLSARSGTEAFF
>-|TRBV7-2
CASSAYTTLNTEAFF
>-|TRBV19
CASSGGHQETQYF
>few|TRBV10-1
CASSETRGGTDTQYF
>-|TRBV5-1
CASSWDDEGRYGYTF
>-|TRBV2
CASAGTGGLYYEQYF
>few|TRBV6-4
CASSARDTDTQYF
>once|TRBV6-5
CASSSRTGSNQPQHF
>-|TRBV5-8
CASSRDRYSNQPQHF
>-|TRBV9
CASSVDPVSNTIYF
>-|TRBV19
CASSISHTDSSNEKLFF
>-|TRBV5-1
CASSAGTSGTYEQYF
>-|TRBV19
CASSVLLRPYEQYF